This TCR beta chain comes out of a study of blood T cells in healthy people across ages. General observations from the study: A greater number of naive CD4+ cells and higher diversity distinguished long-lived donors from aged donors. Per million T cells, the diversity of TCR beta decreased roughly linearly as age advanced.

Using a J-beta primer mix together with a sample-barcoded 5' primer, a second PCR was run for about 6 to 12 cycles. Paired-end reads containing CDR3 totaled no fewer than 2.5 million for each sample. TCRdb reprocessed the 5' RACE reads via MiXCR and lists one record per CDR3 protein. The repertoire consists of some 1.1 million distinct CDR3 sequences, with about two fifths occurring once and the leading ten covering around 13%. A word on this clonotype: Its antigen remains unidentified. One junction end disagrees with the germline gene, perhaps due to a read error.

The CDR3 consists of 15 residues. The germline gives CDR1 MNHEY, CDR2 SVGEGT. The gene calls are TRBV6-2 or TRBV6-3 and TRBJ2-1, with D perhaps matching TRBD1 (6 bases). The TCR comes from a man between 18 and 35 years old in good health. Sequencing was performed on blood. This chain's CDR3 is CACSYRESSYNEQFF. In nucleotides, the CDR3 is TGTGCCTGCAGCTACAGGGAGAGCTCCTACAATGAGCAGTTCTTC.